These T cell receptor beta chains were read from a single sample in a study of Ad26.COV2.S vaccination and SARS-CoV-2 variants. Profiled with immunoSEQ multiplex PCR; TCRdb holds only in-frame clones, not every one. The sample contains roughly 300,000 clones, 80% to 90% of which appear only once. Material: peripheral blood, obtained in a trial of Ad26.COV2.S vaccine versus placebo. The receptors stem from a person between 18 and 65 years old who received the Ad26.COV2.S COVID-19 vaccine or a placebo. The CDR3 runs from the conserved cysteine through the conserved F or W. Each record gives: D gene, V gene, CDR3 length, clone size, J gene, CDR3 protein, CDR3 DNA. The D gene is left open where the match is weak. Part of the rows lack a size; the others show once, few, many or a class for expanded clones.

D: .; V: TRBV5-5; length: 14; size: .; J: TRBJ2-2; CDR3: CASSLVQGTGELFF; DNA: TGTGCCAGCAGCTTGGTACAGGGTACCGGGGAGCTGTTTTTT
D: .; V: TRBV5-1; length: 16; size: .; J: TRBJ2-3; CDR3: CASSLATIGDTDTQYF; DNA: TGCGCCAGCAGCTTGGCCACTATCGGGGACACAGATACGCAGTATTTT
D: .; V: TRBV7-2; length: 14; size: .; J: TRBJ1-5; CDR3: CASSLSLGNQPQHF; DNA: TGTGCCAGCAGCCTGTCCCTGGGAAATCAGCCCCAGCATTTT
D: .; V: TRBV5-4; length: 16; size: .; J: TRBJ1-4; CDR3: CASSITGITGNEKLFF; DNA: TGTGCCAGCAGCATCACAGGGATAACTGGTAATGAAAAACTGTTTTTT
D: TRBD1; V: TRBV7-9; length: 18; size: .; J: TRBJ2-3; CDR3: CASSNYLDGTGYTDTQYF; DNA: TGTGCCAGCAGCAACTACCTTGACGGGACAGGATACACAGATACGCAGTATTTT
D: .; V: TRBV15; length: 14; size: .; J: TRBJ1-4; CDR3: CATSRGDWESSLFF; DNA: TGTGCCACCAGCAGAGGGGACTGGGAAAGTAGTCTGTTTTTT
D: .; V: TRBV4-1; length: 17; size: .; J: TRBJ1-5; CDR3: CASSQLQTDLRVKPQHF; DNA: TGCGCCAGCAGCCAACTCCAGACGGATTTAAGGGTTAAGCCCCAGCATTTT
D: TRBD1; V: TRBV27; length: 13; size: .; J: TRBJ1-1; CDR3: CASSLIQGTEAFF; DNA: TGTGCCAGCAGTTTAATACAGGGGACTGAAGCTTTCTTT
D: .; V: TRBV5-5; length: 14; size: .; J: TRBJ2-7; CDR3: CASSLGSGQGEQYF; DNA: TGTGCCAGCAGCTTGGGGTCAGGGCAAGGGGAGCAGTACTTC
D: TRBD2; V: TRBV7-9; length: 16; size: .; J: TRBJ2-3; CDR3: CASSNTLAGATDTQYF; DNA: TGTGCCAGCAGTAATACCCTAGCGGGGGCCACAGATACGCAGTATTTT
D: TRBD2; V: TRBV7-2; length: 14; size: few; J: TRBJ2-3; CDR3: CASSPSGGGDTQYF; DNA: TGTGCCAGCAGTCCTAGCGGGGGGGGAGATACGCAGTATTTT
D: TRBD1; V: TRBV7-2; length: 14; size: few; J: TRBJ2-7; CDR3: CASRRTGTDYEQYF; DNA: TGTGCCAGCAGACGGACCGGGACAGACTACGAGCAGTACTTC
D: TRBD1; V: TRBV2; length: 15; size: .; J: TRBJ1-2; CDR3: CASRSNRDRVHGYTF; DNA: TGTGCCAGCAGATCAAACCGGGACAGGGTGCATGGCTACACCTTC
D: TRBD1; V: TRBV5-4; length: 14; size: few; J: TRBJ1-1; CDR3: CASSVGQGMTEAFF; DNA: TGTGCCAGCAGCGTGGGACAGGGGATGACTGAAGCTTTCTTT
D: .; V: TRBV20-1; length: 11; size: .; J: TRBJ1-1; CDR3: CSARVGGAAFF; DNA: TGCAGTGCTAGAGTGGGGGGAGCAGCTTTCTTT
D: .; V: TRBV12-3/TRBV12-4; length: 13; size: once; J: TRBJ2-3; CDR3: CASSPPYSRTQYF; DNA: TGTGCCAGCAGCCCCCCCTATAGCCGCACGCAGTATTTT
D: .; V: TRBV2; length: 18; size: once; J: TRBJ1-1; CDR3: CASSTTPQGWDMNTEAFF; DNA: TGTGCCAGCAGTACCACCCCCCAGGGTTGGGACATGAACACTGAAGCTTTCTTT
D: .; V: TRBV28; length: 14; size: .; J: TRBJ1-6; CDR3: CASTRETYNSPLHF; DNA: TGTGCCAGCACCAGGGAAACCTATAATTCACCCCTCCACTTT
D: TRBD2; V: TRBV2; length: 16; size: once; J: TRBJ2-2; CDR3: CASSSTSGRAIGELFF; DNA: TGTGCCAGCAGCTCCACTAGCGGGAGGGCCATAGGGGAGCTGTTTTTT
D: TRBD1; V: TRBV11-2; length: 18; size: .; J: TRBJ2-3; CDR3: CASSLVFLGTGNTDTQYF; DNA: TGTGCCAGCAGCTTAGTGTTCCTTGGGACAGGAAACACAGATACGCAGTATTTT
D: TRBD1; V: TRBV28; length: 15; size: .; J: TRBJ1-2; CDR3: CATKAGTGGRYGYTF; DNA: TGTGCCACCAAGGCTGGGACAGGGGGCCGCTATGGCTACACCTTC
D: .; V: TRBV28; length: 13; size: .; J: TRBJ1-1; CDR3: CASSLSGRTEAFF; DNA: TGTGCCAGCAGTTTATCGGGGCGGACTGAAGCTTTCTTT
D: .; V: TRBV4-1; length: 13; size: .; J: TRBJ2-3; CDR3: CASSQVGADTQYF; DNA: TGCGCCAGCAGCCAAGTTGGCGCAGATACGCAGTATTTT
D: .; V: TRBV15; length: 15; size: .; J: TRBJ2-1; CDR3: CATSRGGGNYNEQFF; DNA: TGTGCCACCAGCAGAGGTGGCGGGAACTACAATGAGCAGTTCTTC
D: .; V: TRBV6-5; length: 14; size: .; J: TRBJ2-5; CDR3: CASRIGQFQETQYF; DNA: TGTGCCAGCAGGATAGGACAGTTCCAAGAGACCCAGTACTTC
D: .; V: TRBV7-9; length: 15; size: .; J: TRBJ1-1; CDR3: CASSLAPGGNTEAFF; DNA: TGTGCCAGCAGCTTAGCGCCCGGGGGTAACACTGAAGCTTTCTTT
D: .; V: TRBV6-5; length: 15; size: .; J: TRBJ1-6; CDR3: CASTPQRGLGSPLHF; DNA: TGTGCCAGCACTCCCCAGAGGGGATTGGGTTCACCCCTCCACTTT
D: .; V: TRBV18; length: 15; size: .; J: TRBJ1-2; CDR3: CASSLGTVANYGYTF; DNA: TGTGCCAGCTCACTCGGGACCGTAGCTAACTATGGCTACACCTTC
D: .; V: TRBV7-9; length: 13; size: .; J: TRBJ2-2; CDR3: CASRFSVTGELFF; DNA: TGTGCCAGCAGGTTTAGCGTGACCGGGGAGCTGTTTTTT
D: .; V: TRBV27; length: 18; size: .; J: TRBJ2-2; CDR3: CASSDGGLIGRGTGELFF; DNA: TGTGCCAGCAGTGACGGGGGGCTAATCGGGAGAGGCACCGGGGAGCTGTTTTTT
D: TRBD1; V: TRBV6-2/TRBV6-3; length: 17; size: .; J: TRBJ1-5; CDR3: CASSPGTGYWDNQPQHF; DNA: TGTGCCAGCAGTCCCGGGACAGGGTATTGGGACAATCAGCCCCAGCATTTT
D: .; V: TRBV6-1; length: 15; size: few; J: TRBJ2-7; CDR3: CASSEGASVGYEQYF; DNA: TGTGCCAGCAGTGAAGGGGCGTCAGTGGGCTACGAGCAGTACTTC
D: .; V: TRBV29-1; length: 14; size: .; J: TRBJ1-1; CDR3: CSVVRAQAYTEAFF; DNA: TGCAGCGTTGTCCGAGCTCAGGCCTACACTGAAGCTTTCTTT
D: .; V: TRBV2; length: 15; size: .; J: TRBJ1-4; CDR3: CASSPDAATNEKLFF; DNA: TGTGCCAGCAGTCCTGACGCGGCAACTAATGAAAAACTGTTTTTT
D: TRBD2; V: TRBV7-9; length: 19; size: .; J: TRBJ2-3; CDR3: CASSSWGAGLADGTDTQYF; DNA: TGTGCCAGCAGCTCGTGGGGGGCGGGACTAGCGGACGGCACAGATACGCAGTATTTT
D: .; V: TRBV2; length: 14; size: .; J: TRBJ1-1; CDR3: CASSVEFPNTEAFF; DNA: TGTGCCAGCAGTGTAGAGTTTCCGAACACTGAAGCTTTCTTT
D: .; V: TRBV12-3/TRBV12-4; length: 11; size: once; J: TRBJ2-7; CDR3: CASKATREQYF; DNA: TGTGCCAGCAAAGCTACCCGCGAGCAGTACTTC
D: .; V: TRBV5-5; length: 14; size: .; J: TRBJ2-3; CDR3: CASSYHAPEDTQYF; DNA: TGTGCCAGCAGCTACCATGCCCCGGAAGATACGCAGTATTTT
D: TRBD1; V: TRBV19; length: 15; size: .; J: TRBJ1-5; CDR3: CASSSSQGPYQPQHF; DNA: TGTGCCAGTAGTTCCTCACAGGGGCCCTATCAGCCCCAGCATTTT
D: TRBD1; V: TRBV11-2; length: 16; size: .; J: TRBJ1-1; CDR3: CASSLRGTGVNTEAFF; DNA: TGTGCCAGCAGCCTCCGTGGGACAGGGGTGAACACTGAAGCTTTCTTT
D: .; V: TRBV7-9; length: 14; size: many; J: TRBJ2-7; CDR3: CASSFPTQSYEQYF; DNA: TGTGCCAGCAGCTTCCCAACACAGTCGTACGAGCAGTACTTC
D: .; V: TRBV5-1; length: 15; size: once; J: TRBJ1-1; CDR3: CASSEVDGGDTEAFF; DNA: TGCGCCAGCAGCGAGGTCGACGGGGGAGACACTGAAGCTTTCTTT
D: .; V: TRBV5-6; length: 12; size: .; J: TRBJ1-1; CDR3: CASSSGPLGAFF; DNA: TGTGCCAGCAGCTCGGGGCCTCTCGGAGCTTTCTTT
D: TRBD2; V: TRBV9; length: 16; size: .; J: TRBJ2-2; CDR3: CASSVGLAGGDGELFF; DNA: TGTGCCAGCAGCGTAGGACTAGCGGGGGGTGACGGGGAGCTGTTTTTT
D: .; V: TRBV3-1/TRBV3-2; length: 12; size: once; J: TRBJ1-2; CDR3: CASSLARAGYTF; DNA: TGTGCCAGCAGCCTAGCCAGGGCTGGCTACACCTTC
D: .; V: TRBV4-1; length: 15; size: .; J: TRBJ1-4; CDR3: CASSQEGTGNEKLFF; DNA: TGCGCCAGCAGCCAAGAAGGCACAGGGAATGAAAAACTGTTTTTT
D: .; V: TRBV7-2; length: 15; size: once; J: TRBJ1-4; CDR3: CASSLAGGPNEKLFF; DNA: TGTGCCAGCAGCTTAGCGGGAGGACCTAATGAAAAACTGTTTTTT
D: .; V: TRBV28; length: 15; size: .; J: TRBJ2-5; CDR3: CASSPSDGGRETQYF; DNA: TGTGCCAGCAGCCCCTCGGACGGGGGCCGAGAGACCCAGTACTTC
D: .; V: TRBV3-1/TRBV3-2; length: 14; size: .; J: TRBJ2-5; CDR3: CASSQGHLQETQYF; DNA: TGTGCCAGCAGCCAAGGGCACCTACAAGAGACCCAGTACTTC
D: TRBD1; V: TRBV7-9; length: 15; size: .; J: TRBJ2-3; CDR3: CASSPAGGSTDTQYF; DNA: TGTGCCAGCAGCCCGGCAGGGGGAAGCACAGATACGCAGTATTTT
D: TRBD1; V: TRBV10-3; length: 16; size: .; J: TRBJ1-1; CDR3: CAISASPGQGNTEAFF; DNA: TGTGCCATCAGTGCCTCCCCGGGACAGGGGAACACTGAAGCTTTCTTT
D: .; V: TRBV11-2; length: 15; size: .; J: TRBJ2-7; CDR3: CASSPRKAVGYEQYF; DNA: TGTGCCAGCAGCCCCCGAAAGGCGGTGGGCTACGAGCAGTACTTC